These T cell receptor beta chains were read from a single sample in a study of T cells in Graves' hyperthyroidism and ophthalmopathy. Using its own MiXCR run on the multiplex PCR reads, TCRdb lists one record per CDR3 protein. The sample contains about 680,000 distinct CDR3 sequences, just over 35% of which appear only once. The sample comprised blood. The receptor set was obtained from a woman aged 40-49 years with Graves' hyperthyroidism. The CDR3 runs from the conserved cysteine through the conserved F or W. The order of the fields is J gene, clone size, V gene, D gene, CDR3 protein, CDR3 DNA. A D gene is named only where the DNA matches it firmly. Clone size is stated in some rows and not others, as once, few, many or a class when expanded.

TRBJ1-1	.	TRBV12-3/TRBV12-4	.	CASSEGPWALNTEAFF	TGTGCCAGCAGTGAAGGCCCGTGGGCCCTGAACACTGAAGCTTTCTTT
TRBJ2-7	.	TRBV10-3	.	CAISDQGGSSYEQYF	TGTGCCATCAGTGATCAAGGAGGGAGCTCCTACGAGCAGTACTTC
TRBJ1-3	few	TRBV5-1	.	CASSPGTLPGNTIYF	TGCGCCAGCAGCCCCGGGACATTACCCGGAAACACCATATATTTT
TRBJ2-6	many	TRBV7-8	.	CASSPYGSGIGANVLTF	TGTGCCAGCAGTCCGTATGGGAGCGGTATTGGGGCCAACGTCCTGACTTTC
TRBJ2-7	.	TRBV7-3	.	CASSQDGGGGVIYEQYF	TGCGCCAGCAGCCAAGATGGCGGGGGCGGTGTAATATACGAGCAGTACTTC
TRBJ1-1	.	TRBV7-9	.	CASSYHIEAFF	TGTGCCAGCAGTTACCACATTGAAGCTTTCTTT
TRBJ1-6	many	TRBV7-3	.	CASSPGPDSPLHF	TGTGCCAGCAGCCCGGGACCAGATTCACCCCTCCACTTT
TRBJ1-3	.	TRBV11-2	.	CASSLVTNKRF	TGTGCCAGCAGCTTAGTAACTAACAAGAGATTT
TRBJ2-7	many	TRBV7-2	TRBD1	CASSPDTGGNEQYF	TGTGCCAGCAGCCCAGACACAGGGGGCAACGAGCAGTACTTC
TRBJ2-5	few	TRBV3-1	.	CASSQGTTARTQYF	TGTGCCAGCAGCCAAGGGACAACAGCCAGGACCCAGTACTTC
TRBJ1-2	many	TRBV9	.	CASSALGRDYGYTF	TGTGCCAGCAGCGCCCTAGGAAGGGACTACGGCTACACCTTC
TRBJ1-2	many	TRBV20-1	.	CSARGSRWHGYTF	TGCAGTGCTAGGGGGTCCAGATGGCACGGCTACACCTTC
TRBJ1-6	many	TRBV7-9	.	CASSLDSASPLHF	TGTGCCAGCAGCCTTGACAGCGCTTCACCCCTCCACTTT
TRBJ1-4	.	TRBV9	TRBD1	CASSVGGQLEKLFF	TGTGCCAGCAGCGTAGGGGGACAGCTCGAAAAACTGTTTTTT
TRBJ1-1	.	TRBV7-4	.	CASSLSGEANTEAFF	TGTGCCAGCAGCTTATCAGGGGAGGCGAACACTGAAGCTTTCTTT
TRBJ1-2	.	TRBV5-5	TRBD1	CASSLSDRSFYGYTF	TGTGCCAGCAGCTTGTCGGACAGGAGTTTCTATGGCTACACCTTC
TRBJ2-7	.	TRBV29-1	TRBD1	CSVTGQRPYEQYF	TGCAGCGTTACGGGACAGAGACCCTACGAGCAGTACTTC
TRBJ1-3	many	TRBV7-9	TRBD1	CASSTRDRGDTIYF	TGTGCCAGCAGCACAAGGGACAGGGGAGACACCATATATTTT
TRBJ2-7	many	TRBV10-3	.	CAISTQGMSSYEQYF	TGTGCCATCAGCACACAGGGTATGAGCTCCTACGAGCAGTACTTC
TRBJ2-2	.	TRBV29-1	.	CSVEGAGTEVGELFF	TGCAGCGTTGAGGGGGCCGGAACGGAGGTGGGGGAGCTGTTTTTT
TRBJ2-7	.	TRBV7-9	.	CASSLTTDTYEQYF	TGCGCCAGCAGCCTTACGACAGACACCTACGAGCAGTACTTC
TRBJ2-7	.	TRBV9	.	CASSVEPASFHEQYF	TGTGCCAGCAGCGTAGAGCCGGCTAGTTTCCACGAGCAGTACTTC
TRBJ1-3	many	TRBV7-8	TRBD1	CASSSLQGAGGNTIYF	TGTGCCAGCAGCTCACTACAGGGGGCCGGTGGAAACACCATATATTTT
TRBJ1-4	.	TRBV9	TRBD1	CANSLEPDRGREKLFF	TGTGCCAACAGCTTAGAACCGGACAGGGGACGTGAAAAACTGTTTTTT
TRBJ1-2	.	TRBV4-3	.	CASSQTPGQSYGYTF	TGCGCCAGCAGCCAAACGCCAGGGCAGAGCTATGGCTACACCTTC
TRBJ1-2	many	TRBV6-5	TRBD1	CASSYSGQGNYGYTF	TGTGCCAGCAGTTACTCGGGACAGGGAAACTATGGCTACACCTTC
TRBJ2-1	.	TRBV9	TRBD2	CASSANTGLAASEQFF	TGTGCCAGCAGCGCAAATACGGGACTAGCGGCAAGTGAGCAGTTCTTC